This T cell receptor beta chain was identified in a study of CD8+CD57+ T cells in acquired aplastic anemia. Study-level information: Quantities of DNA derived from sorted CD4+ and CD8+ cells averaged approximately 3.5 ug. Healthy CD8+ samples averaged roughly 10 million reads. Study-level findings and limits: Patients and controls were not found to differ significantly in CD8+ Simpson's diversity. Some 29 shared CD8+ CDR3s appeared highly expressed within patients' immunodominant clones.

Worth noting for this clonotype: Its antigen is as yet unknown.

Germline V gives CDR1 DFQATT, CDR2 SNEGSKA (reference sequence). With 6 bases removed from V and 8 bases from J, the gap between germline ends came to 16 bases. This CDR3 has 12 residues. Genomic DNA, serving as template, underwent TCR beta VDJ and CDR3 profiling. Using its own MiXCR run on the reads, TCRdb lists one record per CDR3 protein. The table lists 200,000 to 250,000 distinct CDR3 sequences, about 37% of them singletons. The clonotype originates from a human donor in good health, serving as a control. This chain uses TRBV20-1 with TRBJ1-2, with D possibly being TRBD1 (5 bases). The sample taken for sequencing was sorted CD4+, CD8+, or CD8+CD57+ T cells (not recorded which) from PBMCs. Here the CDR3 reads CSATGWGEGYTF. In DNA form, the CDR3 reads TGCAGTGCCACGGGGTGGGGGGAGGGCTACACCTTC.